This T cell receptor (beta chain) is from a study of cytomegalovirus exposure and HLA in healthy donors. Study background: The 120 or so validation repertoires, a later analysis reported, used the same platform as the roughly 710 first-cohort repertoires. Overall study results and limits: The classifier was said to identify cytomegalovirus status with high specificity and sensitivity. TCR beta chains numbering under 200 were designated cytomegalovirus-associated.

The repertoire was sequenced with immunoSEQ multiplex PCR; TCRdb's copy has only in-frame clones and lacks some. The top ten hold roughly 9.4% of the sample, which has about 140,000 clones, around 86% seen once. The CDR3 runs to 17 residues. Germline CDR1 is SGHRS and CDR2 is YFSETQ. V gave up 3 bases and J gave up 3 bases; unmatched junction bases: 9. About this clone: What it binds is not known.

Donors came from a validation cohort of some 110 subjects, distinct from the first 666-subject cohort. The rearrangement links TRBV5-1 to TRBJ2-3; 11 bases are a match to TRBD2. The sequence was collected from a man aged 18-30 years in good health and CMV-seropositive. Sequenced material: PBMCs. The CDR3: CASSSDDSGRGTDTQYF. The DNA for the CDR3 is TGCGCCAGCAGCTCCGACGATAGCGGGAGGGGGACAGATACGCAGTATTTT.